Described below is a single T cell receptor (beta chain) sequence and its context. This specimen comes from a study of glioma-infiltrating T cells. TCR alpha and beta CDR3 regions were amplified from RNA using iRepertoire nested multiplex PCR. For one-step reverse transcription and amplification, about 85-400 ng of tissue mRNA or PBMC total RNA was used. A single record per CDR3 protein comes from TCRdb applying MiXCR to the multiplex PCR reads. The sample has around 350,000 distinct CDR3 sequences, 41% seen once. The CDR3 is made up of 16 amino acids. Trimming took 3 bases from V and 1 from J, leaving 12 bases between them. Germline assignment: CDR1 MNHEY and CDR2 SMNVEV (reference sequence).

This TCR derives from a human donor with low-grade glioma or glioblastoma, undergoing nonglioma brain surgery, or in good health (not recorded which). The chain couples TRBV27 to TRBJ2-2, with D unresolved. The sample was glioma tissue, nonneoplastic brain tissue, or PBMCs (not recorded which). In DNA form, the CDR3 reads TGTGCCAGCAGTTTCATATCCTTCGTGAACACCGGGGAGCTGTTTTTT. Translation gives CASSFISFVNTGELFF.